These 11 T cell receptor beta chains were all obtained from the same sample, sequenced in a study of glioma-infiltrating T cells. Amplification of TCR alpha and beta CDR3 regions from RNA used iRepertoire nested multiplex PCR. TCRdb passed the multiplex PCR reads through MiXCR, listing each CDR3 protein once. The table has around 20,000 distinct CDR3 sequences, around 24% seen once. The specimen was glioma tissue, nonneoplastic brain tissue, or PBMCs (not recorded which). The receptors come from a human donor with low-grade glioma or glioblastoma, undergoing nonglioma brain surgery, or in good health (not recorded which).

The rearrangement joins TRBV30 to TRBJ1-1; D is unclear. V lost 2 bases, J lost 0 bases, and 1 base lay in between. The CDR3 has 11 amino acids. Germline loops: CDR1 GTSNPN, CDR2 SVGIG (reference sequence). CDR3 residues: CAWSLNTEAFF. CDR3 DNA: TGTGCCTGGAGTTTGAACACTGAAGCTTTCTTT.

This clonotype was picked up many times. The chain uses TRBV7-8 and TRBJ1-1; TRBD1 is a possible D gene (5 bases). The V gene lost 3 bases and the J gene lost 2 bases, with 13 bases spanning the gap. Germline values: CDR1 SGHVS, CDR2 FQNEAQ. This CDR3 contains 15 residues. CDR3 nucleotide sequence: TGTGCCAGCAGCTTGGACTACAGGACTAACACTGAAGCTTTCTTT. Translating it yields CASSLDYRTNTEAFF.

As to this clonotype: Mismatch with germline at one junction end may stem from a read error. The chain recombines TRBV7-2 with TRBJ1-1, with D unresolved. This CDR3 has 13 amino acids. The V gene's germline CDR1 is SGHTA and CDR2 FQGNSA. CDR3 sequence reads: CARSSLTEGVAFF. CDR3 coding DNA: TGTGCCCGCAGCTCCCTAACAGAGGGCGTTGCTTTCTTT.

As to this clonotype: A much larger clonotype is one base distant, so this may be a read error. The chain recombines TRBV18 with TRBJ2-3; D is ambiguous. Germline assignment: CDR1 KGHSH and CDR2 LQKENI. Trimming stripped 3 bases from V and 0 bases from J, with 10 bases between. The CDR3 length is 15 residues. CDR3 in DNA: TGTGCCAGCTCACCTCGGAAAACTAGCACAGATACGCAGTATTTT. It encodes CASSPRKTSTDTQYF.

This clonotype was detected ten times or more. The J gene is TRBJ2-7, the V gene TRBV20-1; 8 bases fit TRBD1. Germline-derived CDR1 and CDR2 are DFQATT and SNEGSKA (reference sequence). The junction had 14 bases not matched to a gene; V was cut back by 6 bases and J by 4 bases. This CDR3 region has 15 residues. The DNA of the CDR3 is TGCAGTGCGGAGGACCGGGACAGGATAGATTACGAGCAGTACTTC. Residues: CSAEDRDRIDYEQYF.

This clonotype was observed a handful of times. V is TRBV29-1 and J is TRBJ2-1; 8 positions agree with TRBD1. Trimming at V came to 0 bases and at J to 7 bases, leaving 5 bases not matched to a gene. Germline CDR1 reads SQVTM; CDR2 reads ANQGSEA. The CDR3 has 14 residues. The CDR3: CSVEDSGQANEQFF. As DNA, the CDR3 is TGCAGCGTTGAAGATTCGGGACAGGCAAATGAGCAGTTCTTC.

This clonotype came up many times. This chain links TRBV4-2 with TRBJ2-7, with D hard to call. CDR3 length: 15 amino acids. V lost 0 bases, J lost 5 bases, and 14 bases lay in between. Per germline, CDR1 LGHNA and CDR2 YNFKEQ. As DNA, the CDR3 is TGTGCCAGCAGCCAAGATGTCGGCAGTTTCGACGAGCAGTACTTC. Translated: CASSQDVGSFDEQYF.

This clonotype was detected many times. Written as DNA, the CDR3 is TGCAGTGCCCTACGGGGGGGCGGCACAGATACGCAGTATTTT. Protein: CSALRGGGTDTQYF. This chain links TRBV20-1 with TRBJ2-3; 8 nucleotides agree with TRBD2. The CDR3 is made up of 14 amino acids. V shed 6 bases, J shed 1 base, and the junction held 6 bases outside the gene matches. Germline V gene lookup returns CDR1 DFQATT and CDR2 SNEGSKA (reference sequence).

Only a few counts were recorded for this clonotype. CDR3 bases: TGCGCCAGCAGCCAATCCTCAGGGGACACCGGGGAGCTGTTTTTT. This sequence encodes CASSQSSGDTGELFF. The rearrangement joins TRBV4-1 to TRBJ2-2; possibly TRBD1 for D (6 bases). The germline CDR1 and CDR2 sequences are MGHRA and YSYEKL. Deletions cut 2 bases from V and 3 bases from J, with 10 bases between. This CDR3 comprises 15 residues.

This clonotype has ten or more counts. This chain connects TRBV3-1 to TRBJ1-5; unclear D gene. CDR1 and CDR2 from the germline V gene are LGHDT and YNNKEL (reference sequence). This CDR3 has 14 amino acids. V was trimmed by 2 bases and J by 4 bases, leaving 9 bases between them. CDR3 in amino acids: CASSQIHGNQPQHF. DNA for the CDR3: TGTGCCAGCAGCCAAATTCACGGAAATCAGCCCCAGCATTTT.

This clonotype has a count of ten or more. The chain links TRBV4-2 to TRBJ2-1; maybe TRBD1 (6 bases). Trimming removed 1 base at V and 5 bases at J, with 15 bases between. This CDR3 is built from 16 residues. Per germline, CDR1 LGHNA and CDR2 YNFKEQ. The CDR3 region has the DNA TGTGCCAGCAGCCAAGGGACAGTCTCCAGCCACAATGAGCAGTTCTTC. It encodes CASSQGTVSSHNEQFF.